This entry features one T cell receptor (beta chain) sequence. TCRdb keeps only in-frame clones here, not all; method: immunoSEQ multiplex PCR. The sample records 250,000 to 300,000 clones, 86% being singletons. From germline, CDR1 is KGHSH and CDR2 LQKENI. After removal of 2 bases from V and 3 bases from J, the junction contained 1 base not matched to a gene. The CDR3 is 13 amino acids. This entry belongs to a study of blood T cell repertoires in COVID-19. Sequencing used peripheral blood. The TCR comes from a man aged 18 to 29 with active or convalescent COVID-19. The chain has TRBV18 and TRBJ2-7; 7 bases map to TRBD2. Here the CDR3 DNA reads TGTGCCAGCTCACCAATAGCGGGCTACGAGCAGTACTTC. Translation: CASSPIAGYEQYF.